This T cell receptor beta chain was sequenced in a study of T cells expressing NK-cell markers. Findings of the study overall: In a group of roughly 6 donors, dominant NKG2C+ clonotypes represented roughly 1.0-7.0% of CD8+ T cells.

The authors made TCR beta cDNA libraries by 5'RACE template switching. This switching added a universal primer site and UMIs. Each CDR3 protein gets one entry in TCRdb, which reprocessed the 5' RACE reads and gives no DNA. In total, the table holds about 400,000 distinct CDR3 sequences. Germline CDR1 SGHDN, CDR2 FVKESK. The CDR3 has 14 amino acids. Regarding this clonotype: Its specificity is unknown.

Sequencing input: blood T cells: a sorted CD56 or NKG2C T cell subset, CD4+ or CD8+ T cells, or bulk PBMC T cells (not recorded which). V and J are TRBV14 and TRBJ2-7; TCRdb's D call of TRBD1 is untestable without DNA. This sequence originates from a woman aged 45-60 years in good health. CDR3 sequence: CASSQGTGFYEQYF.